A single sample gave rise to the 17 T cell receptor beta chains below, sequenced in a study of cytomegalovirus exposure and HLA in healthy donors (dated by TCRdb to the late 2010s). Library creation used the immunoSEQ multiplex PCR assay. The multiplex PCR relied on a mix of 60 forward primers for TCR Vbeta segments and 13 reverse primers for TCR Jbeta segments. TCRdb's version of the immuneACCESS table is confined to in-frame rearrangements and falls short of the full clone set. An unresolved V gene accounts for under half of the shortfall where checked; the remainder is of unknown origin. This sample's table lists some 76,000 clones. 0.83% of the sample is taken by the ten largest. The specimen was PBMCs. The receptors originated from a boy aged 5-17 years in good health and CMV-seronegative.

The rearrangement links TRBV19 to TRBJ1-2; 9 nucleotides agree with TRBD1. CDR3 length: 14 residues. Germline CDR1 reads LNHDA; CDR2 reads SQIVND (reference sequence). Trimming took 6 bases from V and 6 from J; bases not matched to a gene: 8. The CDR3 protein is CASRTPGQGNGYTF. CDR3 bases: TGTGCCAGTAGAACTCCGGGACAGGGAAATGGCTACACCTTC.

The CDR3 coding sequence is TGTGCCAGCAGTTTTCAGGGGGGCAACACTGAAGCTTTCTTT. Encoded protein: CASSFQGGNTEAFF. The chain recombines TRBV27 with TRBJ1-1; 7 bases are shared with TRBD1. J lost 2 bases, V lost 3 bases, and 3 bases had no gene match. The CDR3 is 14 residues long. Germline V CDR1 and CDR2: MNHEY, SMNVEV (reference sequence).

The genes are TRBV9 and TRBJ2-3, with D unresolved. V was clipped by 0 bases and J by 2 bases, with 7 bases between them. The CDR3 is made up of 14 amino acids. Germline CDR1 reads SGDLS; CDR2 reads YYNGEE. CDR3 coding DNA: TGTGCCAGCAGCGTAGGAGTCAACACAGATACGCAGTATTTT. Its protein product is CASSVGVNTDTQYF.

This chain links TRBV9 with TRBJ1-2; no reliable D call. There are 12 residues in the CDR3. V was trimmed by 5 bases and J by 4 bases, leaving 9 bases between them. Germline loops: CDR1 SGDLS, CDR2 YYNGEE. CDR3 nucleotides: TGTGCCAGCAGTGATGGAGTCTATGGCTACACCTTC. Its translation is CASSDGVYGYTF.

CDR3 in amino acids: CASSVGGSESSYNEQFF. The CDR3 DNA follows: TGTGCCAGCAGCGTAGGGGGCAGCGAGAGCTCCTACAATGAGCAGTTCTTC. The chain joins TRBV9 to TRBJ2-1; possibly TRBD1 for D (5 bases). The length of the CDR3 is 17 residues. Trimming removed 0 bases at V and 0 bases at J, with 13 bases between. Germline loops: CDR1 SGDLS, CDR2 YYNGEE.

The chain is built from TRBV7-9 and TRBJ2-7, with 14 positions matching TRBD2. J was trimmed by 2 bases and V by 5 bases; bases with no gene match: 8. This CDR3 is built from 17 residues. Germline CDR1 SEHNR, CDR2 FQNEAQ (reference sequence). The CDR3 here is CASSEGGTSGSPYEQYF. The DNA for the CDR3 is TGTGCCAGCAGCGAAGGAGGGACTAGCGGGAGTCCCTACGAGCAGTACTTC.

The CDR3: CSVERGGELFF. CDR3 in DNA: TGCAGCGTTGAAAGGGGGGGGGAGCTGTTTTTT. J is TRBJ2-2 and V is TRBV29-1; TRBD1 is a possible D gene (6 bases). The CDR3 contains 11 residues. V gave up 2 bases and J gave up 8 bases, with 6 bases separating them. The germline CDR1 and CDR2 sequences are SQVTM and ANQGSEA.

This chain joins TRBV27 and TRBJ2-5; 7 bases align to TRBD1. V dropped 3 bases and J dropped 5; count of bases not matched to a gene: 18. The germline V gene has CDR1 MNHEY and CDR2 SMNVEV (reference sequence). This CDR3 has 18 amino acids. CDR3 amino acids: CASSFVSGRQGSFETQYF. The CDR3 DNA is TGTGCCAGCAGTTTCGTCAGTGGGAGACAGGGCTCCTTTGAGACCCAGTACTTC.

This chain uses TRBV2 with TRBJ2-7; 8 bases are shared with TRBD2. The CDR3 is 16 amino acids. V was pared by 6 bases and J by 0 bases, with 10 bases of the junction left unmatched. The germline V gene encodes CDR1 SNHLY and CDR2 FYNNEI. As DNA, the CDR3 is TGTGCCAGCAGATCCCGGGGGGGGCCTAGCTCCTACGAGCAGTACTTC. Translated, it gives CASRSRGGPSSYEQYF.

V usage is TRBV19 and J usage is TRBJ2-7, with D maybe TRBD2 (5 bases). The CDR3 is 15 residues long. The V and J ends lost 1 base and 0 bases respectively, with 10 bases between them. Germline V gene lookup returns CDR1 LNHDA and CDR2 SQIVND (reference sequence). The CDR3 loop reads CASSIGGLLSYEQYF. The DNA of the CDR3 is TGTGCCAGTAGTATAGGCGGACTCCTCTCCTACGAGCAGTACTTC.

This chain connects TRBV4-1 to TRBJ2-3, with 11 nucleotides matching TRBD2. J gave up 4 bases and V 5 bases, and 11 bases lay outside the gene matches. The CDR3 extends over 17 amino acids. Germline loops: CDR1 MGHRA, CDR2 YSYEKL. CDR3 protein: CASSDQLAGGHADTQYF. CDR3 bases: TGCGCCAGCAGCGACCAATTAGCGGGGGGGCATGCAGATACGCAGTATTTT.

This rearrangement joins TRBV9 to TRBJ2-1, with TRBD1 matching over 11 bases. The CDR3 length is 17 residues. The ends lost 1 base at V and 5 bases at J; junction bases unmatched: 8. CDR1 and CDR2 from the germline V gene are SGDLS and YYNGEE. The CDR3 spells CASSVHGTGQGDNEQFF. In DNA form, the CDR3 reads TGTGCCAGCAGCGTACACGGGACGGGACAGGGGGACAATGAGCAGTTCTTC.

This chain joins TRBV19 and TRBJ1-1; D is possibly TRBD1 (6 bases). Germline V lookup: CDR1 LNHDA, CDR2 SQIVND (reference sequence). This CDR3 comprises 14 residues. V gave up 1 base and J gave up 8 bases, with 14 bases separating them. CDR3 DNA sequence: TGTGCCAGTAGTATAGGAGGGGACATACGGGAAGCTTTCTTT. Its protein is CASSIGGDIREAFF.

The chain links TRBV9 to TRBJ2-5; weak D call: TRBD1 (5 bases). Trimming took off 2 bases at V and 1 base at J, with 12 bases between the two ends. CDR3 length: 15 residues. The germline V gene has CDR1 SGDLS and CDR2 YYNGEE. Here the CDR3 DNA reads TGTGCCAGCAGCGTCCTTTGGGGCGGCCAAGAGACCCAGTACTTC. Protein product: CASSVLWGGQETQYF.

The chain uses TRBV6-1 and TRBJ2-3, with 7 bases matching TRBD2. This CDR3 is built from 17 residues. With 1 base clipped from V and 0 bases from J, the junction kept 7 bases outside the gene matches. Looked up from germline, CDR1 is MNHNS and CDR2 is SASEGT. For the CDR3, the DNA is TGTGCCAGCAGTGAAGGGGAGGGAATCACTAGCACAGATACGCAGTATTTT. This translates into CASSEGEGITSTDTQYF.

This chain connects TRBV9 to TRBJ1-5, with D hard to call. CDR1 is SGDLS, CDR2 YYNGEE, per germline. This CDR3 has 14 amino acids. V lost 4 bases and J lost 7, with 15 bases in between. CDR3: CASSPRSEVQPQHF. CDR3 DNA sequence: TGTGCCAGCAGCCCCCGGTCCGAGGTCCAGCCCCAGCATTTT.

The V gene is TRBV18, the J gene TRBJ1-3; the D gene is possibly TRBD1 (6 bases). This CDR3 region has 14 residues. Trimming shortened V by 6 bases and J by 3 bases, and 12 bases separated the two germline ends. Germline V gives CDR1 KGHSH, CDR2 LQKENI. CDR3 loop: CASSPGGFGNTIYF. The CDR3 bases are TGTGCCAGCTCCCCGGGGGGCTTTGGAAACACCATATATTTT.